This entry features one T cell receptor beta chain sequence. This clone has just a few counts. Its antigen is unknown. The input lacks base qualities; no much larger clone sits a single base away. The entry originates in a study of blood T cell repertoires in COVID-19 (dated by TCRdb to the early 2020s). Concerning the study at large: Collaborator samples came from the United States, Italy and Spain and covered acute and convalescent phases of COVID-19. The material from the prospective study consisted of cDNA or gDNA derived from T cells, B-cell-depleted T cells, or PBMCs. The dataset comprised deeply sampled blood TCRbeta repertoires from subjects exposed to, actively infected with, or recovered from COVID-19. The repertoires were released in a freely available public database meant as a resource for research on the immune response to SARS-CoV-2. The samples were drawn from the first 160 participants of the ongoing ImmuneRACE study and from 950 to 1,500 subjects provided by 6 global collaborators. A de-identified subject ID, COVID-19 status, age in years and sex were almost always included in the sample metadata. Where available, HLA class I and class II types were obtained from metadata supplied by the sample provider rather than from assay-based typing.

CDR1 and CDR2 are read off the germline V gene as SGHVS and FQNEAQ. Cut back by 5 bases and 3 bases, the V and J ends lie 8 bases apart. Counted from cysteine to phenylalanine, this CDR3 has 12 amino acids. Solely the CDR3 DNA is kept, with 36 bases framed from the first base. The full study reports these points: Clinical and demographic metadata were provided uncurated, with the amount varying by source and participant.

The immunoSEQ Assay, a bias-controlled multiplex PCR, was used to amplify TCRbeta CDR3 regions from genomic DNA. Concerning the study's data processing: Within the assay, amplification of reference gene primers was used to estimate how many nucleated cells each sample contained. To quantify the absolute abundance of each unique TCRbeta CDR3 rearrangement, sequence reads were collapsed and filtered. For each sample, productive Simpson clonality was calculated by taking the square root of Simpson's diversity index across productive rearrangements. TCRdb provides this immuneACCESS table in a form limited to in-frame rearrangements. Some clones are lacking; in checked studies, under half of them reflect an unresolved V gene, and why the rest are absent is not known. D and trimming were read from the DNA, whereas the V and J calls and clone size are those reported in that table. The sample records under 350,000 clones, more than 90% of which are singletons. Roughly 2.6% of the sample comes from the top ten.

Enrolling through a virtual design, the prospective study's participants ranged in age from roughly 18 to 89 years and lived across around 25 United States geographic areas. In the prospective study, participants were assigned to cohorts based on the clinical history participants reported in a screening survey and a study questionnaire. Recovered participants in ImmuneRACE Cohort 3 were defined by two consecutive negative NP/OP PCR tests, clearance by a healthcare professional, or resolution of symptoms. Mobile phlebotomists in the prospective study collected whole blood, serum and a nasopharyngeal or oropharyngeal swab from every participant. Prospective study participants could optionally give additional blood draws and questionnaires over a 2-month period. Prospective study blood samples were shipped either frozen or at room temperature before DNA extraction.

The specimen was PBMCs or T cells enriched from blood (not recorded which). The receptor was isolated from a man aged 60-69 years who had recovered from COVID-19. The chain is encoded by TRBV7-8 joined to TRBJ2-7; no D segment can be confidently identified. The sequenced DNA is TGTGCCAGCAGCCCTGGCGGCTACGAGCAGTACTTC. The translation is CASSPGGYEQYF.